Listed here is a single TCR beta chain. What it binds is not known. Trimming pared 5 bases from V and 0 bases from J, leaving 8 bases between. The CDR3 has 15 amino acids. Germline assignment: CDR1 SGHTA and CDR2 FQGNSA. This sample was included in a study of T cells after yellow fever vaccination. Study-wide background: Where fractions had low cell numbers, libraries were prepared from them with the SMART-Seq v4 Ultra Low Input RNA kit.

Study-wide findings and caveats: Peaking on day 5 versus 15, the secondary response was faster but weaker.

TCRdb recomputed calls from the 5' RACE reads with MiXCR, one row per CDR3 protein. This sample has approximately 350,000 distinct CDR3 sequences, with 9.5% to 13% found just once. The TCR comes from a man aged 18 to 29 who received the YFV17D yellow fever vaccine. The starting material was PBMCs, obtained on the day of the first yellow fever vaccination. The chain recombines TRBV7-2 with TRBJ2-6, with unresolved D. The CDR3 loop reads CASSERSSGANVLTF. The CDR3 nucleotides are TGTGCCAGCAGCGAACGAAGCTCTGGGGCCAACGTCCTGACTTTC. Full variable domain (remainder filled in from reference TRBV7-2 and TRBJ2-6): GAGVSQSPSNKVTEKGKDVELRCDPISGHTALYWYRQSLGQGLEFLIYFQGNSAPDKSGLPSDRFSAERTGGSVSTLTIQRTQQEDSAVYLCASSERSSGANVLTFGAGSRLTVL.